A single sample is the source of the 21 T cell receptor beta chains below, sequenced in a study of T cell changes during pregnancy in multiple sclerosis. Only in-frame clones appear in the TCRdb table, and some are missing; sequencing was by immunoSEQ multiplex PCR. The sample holds around 36,000 clones, just over 90% seen once. This specimen consisted of peripheral blood, obtained before pregnancy. The source of these receptors is a female donor with multiple sclerosis, enrolled in a pregnancy study.

The rearrangement uses TRBV30 and TRBJ1-6, with TRBD1 as a possible D gene (6 bases). Trimming removed 1 base from V and 8 bases from J, with 12 bases in between. Germline CDR1 and CDR2: GTSNPN and SVGIG (reference sequence). The CDR3 sequence is 14 residues long. CDR3 sequence (DNA): TGTGCCTGGAGTGCCGGACAGCCGGATTCACCCCTCCACTTT. This sequence encodes CAWSAGQPDSPLHF. The whole variable domain, filled in from reference TRBV30 and TRBJ1-6, reads SQTIHQWPATLVQPVGSPLSLECTVEGTSNPNLYWYRQAAGRGLQLLFYSVGIGQISSEVPQNLSASRPQDRQFILSSKKLLLSDSGFYLCAWSAGQPDSPLHFGNGTRLTVT.

The sample holds one count of this clone. The rearrangement links TRBV16 to TRBJ2-7; weak D call: TRBD1 (6 bases). The V end was cut by 4 bases, the J end by 0 bases, with 13 bases between. The CDR3 runs to 15 residues. Germline V gene lookup returns CDR1 KGHSY and CDR2 FQNENV. The chain's CDR3 is CASSPYGTPSYEQYF. DNA of the CDR3: TGTGCCAGCAGCCCCTACGGGACACCCTCCTACGAGCAGTACTTC.

This clone was seen a single time. V and J are TRBV29-1 and TRBJ1-5; TRBD1 matches at 9 bases. Germline lookup yields CDR1 SQVTM and CDR2 ANQGSEA. The CDR3 consists of 18 residues. V shed 3 bases, J shed 0 bases, and the junction held 12 bases outside the gene matches. CDR3 bases: TGCAGCGTTGAGGCGAGACAGGGGGAAAGGCATAGCAATCAGCCCCAGCATTTT. Translating gives CSVEARQGERHSNQPQHF.

The chain couples TRBV10-2 to TRBJ2-7, with D maybe TRBD1 (5 bases). The CDR3 has 14 residues. The V gene lost 5 bases and the J gene lost 3 bases, with 14 bases spanning the gap. Germline loops: CDR1 WSHSY, CDR2 SAAADI. The CDR3 DNA sequence: TGCGCCAGCAGTCACGACAGTGGAGACTACGAGCAGTACTTC. Encoded protein: CASSHDSGDYEQYF.

The chain carries TRBV19 and TRBJ2-7; 10 bases are a match to TRBD2. Germline V gene data show CDR1 as LNHDA and CDR2 as SQIVND (reference sequence). The CDR3 extends over 15 amino acids. J was trimmed by 2 bases and V by 5 bases; bases with no gene match: 6. CDR3 bases: TGTGCCAGTAGTCTCCGGACTAGCGGAACCTACGAGCAGTACTTC. Encoded protein: CASSLRTSGTYEQYF.

V gene TRBV11-2 combines with J gene TRBJ2-1, with D maybe TRBD2 (5 bases). The V end lost 5 bases, the J end lost 3 bases, and 11 bases lay between the germline ends. Germline loops: CDR1 SGHAT, CDR2 FQNNGV. The CDR3 has 14 amino acids. The CDR3 is CASSRTSIYNEQFF. CDR3 DNA sequence: TGTGCCAGCAGCCGAACTAGTATCTACAATGAGCAGTTCTTC.

J is TRBJ1-2 and V is TRBV5-6; possible D gene TRBD1, 5 bases. CDR1 is SGHDT, CDR2 YYEEEE, per germline. Deletions cut 4 bases from V and 4 bases from J, with 11 bases between. The CDR3 loop spans 13 amino acids. The CDR3 DNA reads as TGTGCCAGCAGCCTCTCCCAGGGCTATGGCTACACCTTC. Protein product: CASSLSQGYGYTF.

The chain uses TRBV25-1 and TRBJ2-5, with a possible D match to TRBD2 (7 bases). This CDR3 has 13 amino acids. Trimming pared 4 bases from V and 4 bases from J, leaving 10 bases between. Germline values: CDR1 MGHDK, CDR2 SYGVNS. CDR3 amino acids: CASSVGGGETQYF. CDR3 bases: TGTGCCAGCAGTGTAGGGGGGGGAGAGACCCAGTACTTC.

V is TRBV21-1 and J is TRBJ1-2; the DNA was not compared with TRBD1, the D call given in the table. TRBV21-1 is designated a pseudogene. This CDR3 is built from 14 residues. CDR3 in amino acids: CASSPEHRDNGYTF. The CDR3, as DNA: TGTGCCAGCAGTCCTGAGCACAGGGACAATGGCTACACCTTC.

V and J are TRBV9 and TRBJ2-7; TRBD2 matches 7 bases. CDR1 and CDR2 from the germline V gene are SGDLS and YYNGEE. The CDR3 is made up of 15 amino acids. Trimming at V came to 4 bases and at J to 1 base, leaving 8 bases not matched to a gene. CDR3 loop: CASSYGGDPSYEQYF. In DNA, the CDR3 is TGTGCCAGCAGCTATGGGGGGGACCCATCCTACGAGCAGTACTTC.

This clone was seen just once. The genes are TRBV4-3 and TRBJ2-5, with D hard to call. The CDR3 is made up of 15 amino acids. Germline assignment: CDR1 LGHNA and CDR2 YSLEER. Trimming stripped 0 bases from V and 2 bases from J, with 10 bases between. The CDR3 loop is CASSQDWRQQETQYF. The DNA of the CDR3 is TGCGCCAGCAGCCAAGACTGGCGGCAGCAAGAGACCCAGTACTTC.

This chain connects TRBV6-6 to TRBJ2-2; a possible D gene is TRBD2 (7 bases). The CDR3 has 16 residues. Trimming removed 5 bases at V and 4 bases at J, with 17 bases between. CDR1 and CDR2 (germline): MNHNY, SVGAGI (reference sequence). The CDR3 nucleotides read TGTGCCAGCAGTCCCCTCCGGGGGGCAGTCACCGGGGAGCTGTTTTTT. Amino acids: CASSPLRGAVTGELFF.

This sequence joins TRBV6-4 and TRBJ2-1, with 15 positions matching TRBD2. Trimming took 6 bases from V and 7 from J; bases not matched to a gene: 4. The length of the CDR3 is 15 residues. Germline CDR1 is MRHNA and CDR2 is SNTAGT. As DNA, the CDR3 is TGTGCCAGCAGCGGACTAGCGGGAGGGCCTAATGAGCAGTTCTTC. It codes for CASSGLAGGPNEQFF.

The V gene is TRBV5-4, the J gene TRBJ2-7; the match to TRBD1 covers 8 bases. CDR1 is SGHNT and CDR2 is YYREEE in the germline V gene (reference sequence). V lost 4 bases to trimming and J lost 5 bases; unmatched junction nucleotides: 5. The CDR3 runs 13 residues. The CDR3 DNA reads as TGTGCCAGCAGCCGTCAGGGGGCCAACGAGCAGTACTTC. Encoded protein: CASSRQGANEQYF.

J is TRBJ2-7 and V is TRBV4-2; 9 bases match TRBD2. This CDR3 region has 18 residues. CDR1 is LGHNA, CDR2 YNFKEQ, per germline. V was clipped by 0 bases and J by 0 bases; unmatched bases: 9. The CDR3 DNA reads TGTGCCAGCAGCCAAGATTTGGAACTAGCGGGCCACTCCTACGAGCAGTACTTC. It encodes CASSQDLELAGHSYEQYF.

The V call is TRBV10-2, the J call TRBJ2-2, with 7 positions matching TRBD1. The length of the CDR3 is 17 residues. The J segment lost 4 bases and the V segment lost 7 bases, leaving 15 bases of the junction unmatched. The germline V gene has CDR1 WSHSY and CDR2 SAAADI. The CDR3 is CASMRFLMTGSTGELFF. DNA for the CDR3: TGCGCCAGCATGAGATTCCTGATGACAGGGAGCACCGGGGAGCTGTTTTTT.

CDR3 bases: TGCGCCAGCAGTCGGACTAGCGGGGGTAATGAGCAGTTCTTC. This encodes CASSRTSGGNEQFF. J is TRBJ2-1 and V is TRBV10-1, with 13 positions matching TRBD2. Per germline, CDR1 WNHNN and CDR2 SYGVQD (reference sequence). The ends lost 5 bases at V and 7 bases at J; junction bases unmatched: 2. CDR3 size: 14 residues.

This clone was observed a single time. This rearrangement joins TRBV7-6 to TRBJ1-1; 12 bases line up with TRBD1. V shed 3 bases and J 2 bases; nucleotides not matched to a gene: 7. There are 17 residues in the CDR3. The germline V gene has CDR1 SGHVS and CDR2 FNYEAQ. The CDR3 region is CASSLGQGARRNTEAFF. The CDR3 DNA sequence: TGTGCCAGCAGCTTGGGACAGGGGGCAAGGAGAAACACTGAAGCTTTCTTT.

J is TRBJ2-3 and V is TRBV2, with D possibly being TRBD2 (5 bases). Deletions cut 7 bases from V and 2 bases from J, with 13 bases between. CDR1 and CDR2 from the germline V gene are SNHLY and FYNNEI. This CDR3 is built from 14 residues. CDR3 in amino acids: CASKVALNTDTQYF. The CDR3 coding sequence is TGTGCCAGCAAGGTAGCGCTAAACACAGATACGCAGTATTTT.

The V call is TRBV5-4, the J call TRBJ2-5; 15 nucleotides agree with TRBD2. The CDR3 length is 17 residues. V dropped 4 bases and J dropped 2; count of bases not matched to a gene: 6. Germline values: CDR1 SGHNT, CDR2 YYREEE (reference sequence). CDR3 loop: CASSQYGLAGGQETQYF. The CDR3 DNA reads as TGTGCCAGCAGCCAATACGGACTAGCGGGAGGGCAAGAGACCCAGTACTTC.

This chain uses TRBV5-1 with TRBJ1-2; D perhaps matches TRBD1 (6 bases). Trimming pared 2 bases from V and 4 bases from J, leaving 9 bases between. The CDR3 covers 13 residues. Germline V CDR1 and CDR2: SGHRS, YFSETQ. CDR3 residues: CASSFGTRYGYTF. In nucleotides, the CDR3 is TGCGCCAGCAGCTTTGGGACACGCTATGGCTACACCTTC.